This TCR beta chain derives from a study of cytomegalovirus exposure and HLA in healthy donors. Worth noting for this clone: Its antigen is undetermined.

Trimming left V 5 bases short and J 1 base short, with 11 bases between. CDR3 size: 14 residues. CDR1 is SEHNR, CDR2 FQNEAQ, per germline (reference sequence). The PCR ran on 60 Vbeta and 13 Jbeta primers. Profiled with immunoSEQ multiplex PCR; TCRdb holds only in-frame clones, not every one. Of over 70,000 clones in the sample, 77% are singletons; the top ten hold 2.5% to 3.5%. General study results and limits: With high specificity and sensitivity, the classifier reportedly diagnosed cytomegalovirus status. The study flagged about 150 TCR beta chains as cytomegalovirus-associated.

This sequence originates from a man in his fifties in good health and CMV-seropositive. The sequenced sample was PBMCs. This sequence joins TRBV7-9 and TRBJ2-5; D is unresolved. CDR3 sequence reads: CASSPFGSQETQYF. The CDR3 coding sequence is TGTGCCAGCAGCCCCTTTGGTAGCCAAGAGACCCAGTACTTC. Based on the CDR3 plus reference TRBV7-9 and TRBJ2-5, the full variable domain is DTGVSQNPRHKITKRGQNVTFRCDPISEHNRLYWYRQTLGQGPEFLTYFQNEAQLEKSRLLSDRFSAERPKGSFSTLEIQRTEQGDSAMYLCASSPFGSQETQYFGPGTRLLVL.